What follows describes a single T cell receptor (beta chain). The antigen is unknown. This specimen comes from a study of OX40 agonist ivuxolimab in advanced cancers. About the study: A partial response was reached by three patients: one with hepatocellular carcinoma and two with cutaneous melanoma. Study-level results: Expanded clones belonging to CD8+ T cells outnumbered, on average, those of CD4+. At doses 0.1 to 3.0 mg/kg, CD4+ and CD8+ clones expanded.

Assay used: immunoSEQ multiplex PCR; TCRdb lists only in-frame clones, some missing. The sample lists approximately 90,000 clones, 87% occurring once. The germline V and J ends were trimmed by 2 bases and 8 bases, with 16 bases remaining between them. Germline values: CDR1 SGHNT, CDR2 YENEEA. The CDR3 length is 15 residues. The TCR comes from an adult with an advanced solid tumor such as melanoma, head and neck, liver or kidney cancer. The sequencing here drew on CD4+ or CD8+ T cells sorted from blood, taken in a trial of the OX40 agonist ivuxolimab. The V and J genes are TRBV11-3 and TRBJ2-1; a possible D gene is TRBD2 (5 bases). The CDR3 nucleotides read TGTGCCAGCAGCTTATCATGGACGGCGGAGGATGAGCAGTTCTTC. Its translation: CASSLSWTAEDEQFF.